The 2 T cell receptor beta chains given below trace back to one sample, sequenced in a study of response to subunit inactivated influenza vaccine. TCRdb re-derived calls from the RT-PCR reads in MiXCR, one entry per CDR3 protein. The sample contains about 700,000 distinct CDR3 sequences, about 15% of which appear only once. Here the sequenced sample was PBMCs from blood, taken 11 to 12 days after vaccination. These receptors were taken from a man aged 50-59 years who received an inactivated influenza vaccine.

This clonotype has just a few counts. The chain combines TRBV12-3 or TRBV12-4 with TRBJ2-3; D could derive from TRBD1 or TRBD2 (5 bases each). This CDR3 has 15 residues. Trimming left V 5 bases short and J 1 base short, with 13 bases between. The CDR3 region has the DNA TGTGCCAGCAGTACCCGGATGGGGGGCACAGATACGCAGTATTTT. This translates into CASSTRMGGTDTQYF.

This clonotype was seen at least ten times. This sequence joins TRBV4-2 and TRBJ2-1; 12 positions match TRBD1. Germline values: CDR1 LGHNA, CDR2 YNFKEQ. The V and J ends lost 4 bases and 4 bases, in that order; junction bases with no gene match: 2. The CDR3 length is 15 residues. The CDR3 coding sequence is TGTGCCAGCAGCCGGGACAGGGGGCAATACAATGAGCAGTTCTTC. It yields the protein CASSRDRGQYNEQFF.